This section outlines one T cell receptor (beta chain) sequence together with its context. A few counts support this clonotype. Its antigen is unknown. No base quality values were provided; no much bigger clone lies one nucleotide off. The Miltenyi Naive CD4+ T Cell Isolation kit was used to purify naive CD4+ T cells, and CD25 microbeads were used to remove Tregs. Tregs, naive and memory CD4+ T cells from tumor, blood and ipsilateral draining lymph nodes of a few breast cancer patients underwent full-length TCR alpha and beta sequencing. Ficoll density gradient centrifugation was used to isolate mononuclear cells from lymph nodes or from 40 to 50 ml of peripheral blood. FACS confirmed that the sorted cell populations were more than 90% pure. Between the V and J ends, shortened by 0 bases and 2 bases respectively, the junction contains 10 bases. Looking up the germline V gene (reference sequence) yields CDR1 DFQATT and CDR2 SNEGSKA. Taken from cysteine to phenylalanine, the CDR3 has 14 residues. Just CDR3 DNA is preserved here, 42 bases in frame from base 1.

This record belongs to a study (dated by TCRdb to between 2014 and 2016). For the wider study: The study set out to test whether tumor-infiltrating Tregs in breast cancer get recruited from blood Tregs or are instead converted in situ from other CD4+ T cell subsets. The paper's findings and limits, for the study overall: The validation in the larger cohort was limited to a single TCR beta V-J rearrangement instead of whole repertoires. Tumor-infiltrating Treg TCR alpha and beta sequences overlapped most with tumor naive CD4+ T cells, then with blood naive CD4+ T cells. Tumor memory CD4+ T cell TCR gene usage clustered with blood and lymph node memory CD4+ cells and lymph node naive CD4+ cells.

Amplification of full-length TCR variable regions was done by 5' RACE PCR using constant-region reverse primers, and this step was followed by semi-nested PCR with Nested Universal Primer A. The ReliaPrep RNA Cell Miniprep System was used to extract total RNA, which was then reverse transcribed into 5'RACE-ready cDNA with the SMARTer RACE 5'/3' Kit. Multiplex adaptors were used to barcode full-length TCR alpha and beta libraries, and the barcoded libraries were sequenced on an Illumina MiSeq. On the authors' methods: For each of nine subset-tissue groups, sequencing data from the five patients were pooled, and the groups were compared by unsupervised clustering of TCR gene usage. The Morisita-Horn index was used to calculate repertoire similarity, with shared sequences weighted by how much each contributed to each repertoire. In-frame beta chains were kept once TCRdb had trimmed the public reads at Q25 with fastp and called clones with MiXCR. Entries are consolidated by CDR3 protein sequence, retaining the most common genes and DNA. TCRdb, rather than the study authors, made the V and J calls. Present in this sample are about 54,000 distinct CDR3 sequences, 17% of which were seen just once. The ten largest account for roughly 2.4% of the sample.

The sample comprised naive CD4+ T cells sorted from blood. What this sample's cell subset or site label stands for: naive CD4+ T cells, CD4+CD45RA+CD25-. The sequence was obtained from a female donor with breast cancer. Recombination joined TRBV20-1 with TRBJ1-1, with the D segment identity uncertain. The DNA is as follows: TGCAGTGCTAGAGATGCCCAAGGCAACACTGAAGCTTTCTTT. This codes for CSARDAQGNTEAFF.